The subject of this entry is one TCR beta chain. Its cognate antigen is unknown. The sample belongs to a study of T cells in localized non-small cell lung cancer. Study-level results: Appearance in adjacent lung was seen for a median 57 of the top 100 tumor clones. The study found T cell clonality highest in uninvolved adjacent lung, above tumor. Sequencing covered just one tumor region, so heterogeneity cannot be ruled out. Among blood samples, higher T cell density accompanied longer overall survival.

This CDR3 is built from 15 residues. The germline V gene has CDR1 MDHEN and CDR2 SYDVKM. V gave up 2 bases and J gave up 2 bases; unmatched junction bases: 6. The table came from immunoSEQ multiplex PCR; TCRdb's copy has only in-frame clones and leaves some out. The sample consists of roughly 21,000 clones, approximately 88% of them appearing once. Sequencing used peripheral blood mononuclear cells, obtained before any cancer treatment. The chain employs TRBV28 and TRBJ2-7; the match to TRBD2 covers 7 bases. This clonotype was sampled from a male donor aged 60 or older with stage II lung adenocarcinoma. The CDR3 nucleotides read TGTGCCAGCAGTTTAGACGGCGGGAGAGCCTACGAGCAGTACTTC. The encoded protein is CASSLDGGRAYEQYF.